The 8 T cell receptor beta chains reported below all come from one sample, sequenced in a study of identifying expanded T cells in peripheral blood. Produced via immunoSEQ multiplex PCR; TCRdb's table is partial and in-frame only. The sample has 100,000 to 110,000 clones; approximately 88% are singletons. The material sequenced was blood. The receptor set was obtained from a person aged 18 to 70 in good health.

The gene calls are TRBV5-4 and TRBJ2-7; TRBD1 matches 10 bases. CDR1 and CDR2 from the germline V gene are SGHNT and YYREEE (reference sequence). This CDR3 has 15 amino acids. J gave up 9 bases and V 3 bases, and 12 bases lay outside the gene matches. In nucleotides, the CDR3 is TGTGCCAGCAGCTCCACCCGGGACAGGGGAATCCTGCAGTACTTC. It codes for CASSSTRDRGILQYF.

V gene TRBV10-3 combines with J gene TRBJ2-5, with 10 positions matching TRBD1. The J call may be in error: the DNA end matches TRBJ2-7 better. The germline V gene has CDR1 ENHRY and CDR2 SYGVKD. CDR3 length: 14 residues. DNA for the CDR3: TGTGCCATCAGTGGAACCGGGACAGGGGCCGAGCAGTACTTC. The encoded protein is CAISGTGTGAEQYF.

The CDR3 sequence: CSVQKNTEAFF. The CDR3 DNA sequence: TGCAGCGTTCAGAAGAACACTGAAGCTTTCTTT. This chain links TRBV29-1 with TRBJ1-1; no clear D gene. CDR1 SQVTM and CDR2 ANQGSEA come from the germline V gene. The germline V and J ends were trimmed by 5 bases and 1 base, with 5 bases remaining between them. This CDR3 comprises 11 residues.

This clone was recorded a few times. This chain links TRBV2 with TRBJ1-2; tentatively, D is TRBD1 (6 bases). V was pared by 1 base and J by 12 bases, with 9 bases between. Germline assignment: CDR1 SNHLY and CDR2 FYNNEI. This CDR3 is 11 amino acids long. CDR3 coding DNA: TGTGCCAGCAGTGAAGGGGGGCGCGACACCTTC. Translating it yields CASSEGGRDTF. The full variable domain, rest sourced from reference TRBV2 and TRBJ1-2, is EPEVTQTPSHQVTQMGQEVILRCVPISNHLYFYWYRQILGQKVEFLVSFYNNEISEKSEIFDDQFSVERPDGSNFTLKIRSTKLEDSAMYFCASSEGGRDTFGSGTRLTVV.

The chain uses TRBV6-5 and TRBJ2-7, with D perhaps TRBD2 (5 bases). From germline, CDR1 is MNHEY and CDR2 SVGAGI. The V and J ends lost 6 bases and 3 bases respectively, with 9 bases between them. This CDR3 is 12 amino acids long. CDR3 sequence (DNA): TGTGCCAGCAGCCCCGGGGACTACGAGCAGTACTTC. It yields the protein CASSPGDYEQYF.

The chain uses TRBV16 and TRBJ2-7; D is unclear. The germline CDR1 and CDR2 sequences are KGHSY and FQNENV. The ends were cut back, 0 bases at V and 3 bases at J, with 15 bases in the middle. The CDR3 length is 16 residues. For the CDR3, the DNA is TGTGCCAGCAGCCAATCGCTGGGCGGTTTCAACTACGAGCAGTACTTC. Amino acid sequence: CASSQSLGGFNYEQYF.

This clone was detected only a few times. The chain couples TRBV7-2 to TRBJ1-5; possibly TRBD1 for D (5 bases). Trimming cost V 2 bases and J 5 bases, with 13 bases left between them. CDR1 SGHTA and CDR2 FQGNSA come from the germline V gene. This CDR3 is built from 15 residues. The CDR3 loop is CASSLQGGAHQPQHF. For the CDR3, the DNA is TGTGCCAGCAGCTTACAGGGAGGAGCCCATCAGCCCCAGCATTTT. Full variable domain (remainder filled in from reference TRBV7-2 and TRBJ1-5): GAGVSQSPSNKVTEKGKDVELRCDPISGHTALYWYRQSLGQGLEFLIYFQGNSAPDKSGLPSDRFSAERTGGSVSTLTIQRTQQEDSAVYLCASSLQGGAHQPQHFGDGTRLSIL.

This clone occurred once. The chain links TRBV7-6 to TRBJ1-2; weak D call: TRBD1 (5 bases). CDR1 is SGHVS, CDR2 FNYEAQ, per germline. This CDR3 has 11 residues. Trimming shortened V by 1 base and J by 13 bases, and 10 bases separated the two germline ends. CDR3 loop: CASSLGGVSTF. The CDR3 nucleotides are TGTGCCAGCAGCTTAGGGGGCGTAAGCACCTTC.